One sample yielded the 9 T cell receptor beta chains listed below, sequenced in a study of blood T cell repertoires in COVID-19. Sequencing was performed with immunoSEQ multiplex PCR; in TCRdb, only in-frame clones are kept and a portion is missing. The repertoire holds some 150,000 clones, with approximately 80% as singletons. Sequencing was carried out using PBMCs or T cells enriched from blood (not recorded which). Receptors were obtained from a man aged 45-65 years who had recovered from COVID-19.

The gene calls are TRBV30 and TRBJ1-5; TRBD1 aligns across 9 bases. CDR3 size: 17 residues. The V gene end was trimmed by 3 bases and the J gene end by 1 base; junction bases not matched to a gene: 10. The germline CDR1 and CDR2 sequences are GTSNPN and SVGIG (reference sequence). CDR3 sequence reads: CAWRPRGTGRSNQPQHF. In DNA, the CDR3 is TGTGCCTGGAGGCCAAGGGGGACAGGGAGGAGCAATCAGCCCCAGCATTTT.

This chain joins TRBV6-6 and TRBJ1-2; D not resolved. The V gene lost 8 bases and the J gene lost 4 bases, with 14 bases spanning the gap. The length of the CDR3 is 13 residues. From germline, CDR1 is MNHNY and CDR2 SVGAGI (reference sequence). The CDR3 loop reads CASSKAASYGYTF. CDR3 nucleotide sequence: TGTGCCAGCTCGAAGGCAGCTAGCTATGGCTACACCTTC.

V usage is TRBV27 and J usage is TRBJ2-6, with a possible D match to TRBD2 (7 bases). The V gene lost 2 bases and the J gene lost 1 base, with 27 bases spanning the gap. This CDR3 comprises 22 residues. Germline V gene data show CDR1 as MNHEY and CDR2 as SMNVEV (reference sequence). CDR3 region: CASSLKRQTVGGLRSGANVLTF. The CDR3 DNA is TGTGCCAGCAGTTTAAAGCGACAGACCGTCGGGGGGCTCCGGTCTGGGGCCAACGTCCTGACTTTC. The whole variable domain, remainder taken from reference TRBV27 and TRBJ2-6, is EAQVTQNPRYLITVTGKKLTVTCSQNMNHEYMSWYRQDPGLGLRQIYYSMNVEVTDKGDVPEGYKVSRKEKRNFPLILESPSPNQTSLYFCASSLKRQTVGGLRSGANVLTFGAGSRLTVL.

The DNA of the CDR3 is TGTGCCAGCAGTTTTCGGACAGGGGGTAGCAATCAGCCCCAGCATTTT. Protein product: CASSFRTGGSNQPQHF. The V and J genes are TRBV6-5 and TRBJ1-5, with TRBD1 matching 10 bases. The CDR3 contains 16 residues. CDR1 and CDR2 from the germline V gene are MNHEY and SVGAGI. V trimming: 4 bases; J trimming: 0 bases; junction bases outside the gene matches: 3.

This clone was counted many times. J is TRBJ2-7 and V is TRBV6-5, with 10 nucleotides matching TRBD1. CDR3 length equals 15 residues. The junction had 10 bases not matched to a gene; V was cut back by 9 bases and J by 2 bases. Germline lookup yields CDR1 MNHEY and CDR2 SVGAGI. This CDR3 reads CASDPRDRGTYEQYF. DNA for the CDR3: TGTGCCAGTGACCCGCGGGACAGGGGCACCTACGAGCAGTACTTC.

V usage is TRBV4-2 and J usage is TRBJ1-1; 7 bases fit TRBD1. Germline assignment: CDR1 LGHNA and CDR2 YNFKEQ. The V segment lost 0 bases and the J segment 1 base; nucleotides outside the gene matches: 2. The CDR3 spans 15 residues. CDR3 DNA sequence: TGTGCCAGCAGCCAAGAGGGGACAGCGAACACTGAAGCTTTCTTT. Amino acids: CASSQEGTANTEAFF.

The V gene is TRBV7-2, the J gene TRBJ1-1; 8 bases agree with TRBD1. V gave up 5 bases and J gave up 10 bases; unmatched junction bases: 18. The CDR3 has 16 amino acids. The germline V gene has CDR1 SGHTA and CDR2 FQGNSA. CDR3 coding DNA: TGTGCCAGCAGCCGCCGCACGACAGGGGCGGGAGTTGGAGCTTTCTTT. Translation: CASSRRTTGAGVGAFF.

V and J are TRBV6-1 and TRBJ1-1; weak D call: TRBD1 (6 bases). Germline V CDR1 and CDR2: MNHNS, SASEGT. The CDR3 has 13 residues. With 2 bases removed from V and 4 bases from J, the gap between germline ends came to 8 bases. In DNA, the CDR3 is TGTGCCAGCAGTGAACTAGGGGGCACTGAAGCTTTCTTT. It specifies CASSELGGTEAFF.

This clone showed up just a few times. The chain couples TRBV5-1 to TRBJ2-2; D is perhaps TRBD1 (5 bases). The CDR3 is 15 residues long. The V and J ends lost 4 bases and 4 bases respectively, with 14 bases between them. The germline V gene has CDR1 SGHRS and CDR2 YFSETQ. The CDR3 region is CASSQGEMGTGELFF. CDR3 bases: TGCGCCAGCAGCCAAGGGGAAATGGGCACCGGGGAGCTGTTTTTT. The variable domain in full, completed from reference TRBV5-1 and TRBJ2-2, reads KAGVTQTPRYLIKTRGQQVTLSCSPISGHRSVSWYQQTPGQGLQFLFEYFSETQRNKGNFPGRFSGRQFSNSRSEMNVSTLELGDSALYLCASSQGEMGTGELFFGEGSRLTVL.